In its sample, the clone carrying this T cell receptor beta chain was seen a few times. V gave up 2 bases and J gave up 6 bases; unmatched junction bases: 8. The CDR3 has 15 amino acids. The V gene's germline CDR1 is MNHEY and CDR2 SVGAGI. Both 60 Vbeta primers and 13 Jbeta primers went into the PCR. TCRdb keeps only in-frame clones here, not all; method: immunoSEQ multiplex PCR. The sample yields over 150,000 clones, 82% seen once. This entry comes from a study of cytomegalovirus exposure and HLA in healthy donors. This receptor was identified in a boy under 10 years old in good health and CMV-seronegative. The chain couples TRBV6-5 to TRBJ2-3, with TRBD2 matching over 7 bases. Material for sequencing was PBMCs. CDR3 region: CASSYKRLAMDTQYF. CDR3 sequence (DNA): TGTGCCAGCAGTTACAAGAGACTAGCTATGGATACGCAGTATTTT.